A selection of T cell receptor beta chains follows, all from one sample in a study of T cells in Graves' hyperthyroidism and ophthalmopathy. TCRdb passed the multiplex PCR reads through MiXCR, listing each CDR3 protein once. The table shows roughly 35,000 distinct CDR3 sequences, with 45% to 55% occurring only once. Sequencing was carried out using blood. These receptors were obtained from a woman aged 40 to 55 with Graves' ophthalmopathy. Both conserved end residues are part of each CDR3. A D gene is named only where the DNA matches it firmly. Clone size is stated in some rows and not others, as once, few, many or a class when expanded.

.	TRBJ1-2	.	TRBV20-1	TGCAGTGCTAACGGGGGGAGCGGCTACACCTTC	CSANGGSGYTF
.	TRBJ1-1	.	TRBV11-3	TGTGCCAGCAGCTTACCGCAGGGTAGAACTGAAGCTCTCTTT	CASSLPQGRTEALF
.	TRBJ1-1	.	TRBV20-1	TGCAGTGCTAGAAGGGGGTACACTGAAGCGTTCTTT	CSARRGYTEAFF
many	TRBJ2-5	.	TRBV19	TGTGCCAGTAGTCAACATCAGGCAGAGACCCAGTACTTC	CASSQHQAETQYF
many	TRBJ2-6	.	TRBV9	TGTGCCAGCAGCGTACGGACTCTCCCCAACGTCCTGACTTTC	CASSVRTLPNVLTF
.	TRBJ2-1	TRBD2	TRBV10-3	TGTGCCATCAGTGAGGGGACTAGCGGGTTCTCCTACAATGAGCAGTTCTTC	CAISEGTSGFSYNEQFF
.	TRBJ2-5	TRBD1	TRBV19	TGTGCCAGTGGCCGACAGGGGGCTCCAGAGACCCAGTACTTC	CASGRQGAPETQYF
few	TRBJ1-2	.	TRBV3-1	TGTGCCAGCAGCCAAGACCATGACAGTTCTTCCGGCTACACCTTC	CASSQDHDSSSGYTF
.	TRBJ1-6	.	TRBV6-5	TGTGCCAGCAGTTCCTCCCAACGGAGGTCCTGTAATTCACCCCTCCACTTT	CASSSSQRRSCNSPLHF
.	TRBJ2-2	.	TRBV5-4	TGTGCCAGCAGCCTGGACAGGGAGGGCACCGGGGAGCTGTTTTTT	CASSLDREGTGELFF
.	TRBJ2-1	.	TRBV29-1	TGCAGCGTTGAGGTCTCCTTCAATGGACAGTTCTTC	CSVEVSFNGQFF
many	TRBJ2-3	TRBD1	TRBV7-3	TGTGCCAGCAGCCCGACCCACGGACAGGGCGCTACGCAGTATTTT	CASSPTHGQGATQYF
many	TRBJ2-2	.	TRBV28	TGTGTGTCTAGTCGGAGTCCGAACACCGGGGAGCTGTTTTTT	CVSSRSPNTGELFF
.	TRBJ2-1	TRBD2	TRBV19	TGTGCCAGTGCTGGGTTAGCGGGGGACCTCTACAATGAGCAGTTCTTC	CASAGLAGDLYNEQFF
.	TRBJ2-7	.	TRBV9	TGTGCCAGCAGCGTAGGAGTCGGGACCTACGAGCAGTACTTC	CASSVGVGTYEQYF
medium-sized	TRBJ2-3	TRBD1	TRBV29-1	TGCAGCGTCGACCGGACAGGGTTTGGGGATACGCAGTATTTT	CSVDRTGFGDTQYF
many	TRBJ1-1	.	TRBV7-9	TGTGCCAGCAGCTTAAAGGAAAGCCTCCATACCGAAGCTTTCTTT	CASSLKESLHTEAFF
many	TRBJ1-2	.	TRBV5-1	TGCGCCAGCAGCTTTGGAAGCGGCACGGGCTATGGCTACACCTTC	CASSFGSGTGYGYTF
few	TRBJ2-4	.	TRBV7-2	TGTGCCAGCAGCTTGAACTACCTAGCCAAAAACATTCAGTACTTC	CASSLNYLAKNIQYF